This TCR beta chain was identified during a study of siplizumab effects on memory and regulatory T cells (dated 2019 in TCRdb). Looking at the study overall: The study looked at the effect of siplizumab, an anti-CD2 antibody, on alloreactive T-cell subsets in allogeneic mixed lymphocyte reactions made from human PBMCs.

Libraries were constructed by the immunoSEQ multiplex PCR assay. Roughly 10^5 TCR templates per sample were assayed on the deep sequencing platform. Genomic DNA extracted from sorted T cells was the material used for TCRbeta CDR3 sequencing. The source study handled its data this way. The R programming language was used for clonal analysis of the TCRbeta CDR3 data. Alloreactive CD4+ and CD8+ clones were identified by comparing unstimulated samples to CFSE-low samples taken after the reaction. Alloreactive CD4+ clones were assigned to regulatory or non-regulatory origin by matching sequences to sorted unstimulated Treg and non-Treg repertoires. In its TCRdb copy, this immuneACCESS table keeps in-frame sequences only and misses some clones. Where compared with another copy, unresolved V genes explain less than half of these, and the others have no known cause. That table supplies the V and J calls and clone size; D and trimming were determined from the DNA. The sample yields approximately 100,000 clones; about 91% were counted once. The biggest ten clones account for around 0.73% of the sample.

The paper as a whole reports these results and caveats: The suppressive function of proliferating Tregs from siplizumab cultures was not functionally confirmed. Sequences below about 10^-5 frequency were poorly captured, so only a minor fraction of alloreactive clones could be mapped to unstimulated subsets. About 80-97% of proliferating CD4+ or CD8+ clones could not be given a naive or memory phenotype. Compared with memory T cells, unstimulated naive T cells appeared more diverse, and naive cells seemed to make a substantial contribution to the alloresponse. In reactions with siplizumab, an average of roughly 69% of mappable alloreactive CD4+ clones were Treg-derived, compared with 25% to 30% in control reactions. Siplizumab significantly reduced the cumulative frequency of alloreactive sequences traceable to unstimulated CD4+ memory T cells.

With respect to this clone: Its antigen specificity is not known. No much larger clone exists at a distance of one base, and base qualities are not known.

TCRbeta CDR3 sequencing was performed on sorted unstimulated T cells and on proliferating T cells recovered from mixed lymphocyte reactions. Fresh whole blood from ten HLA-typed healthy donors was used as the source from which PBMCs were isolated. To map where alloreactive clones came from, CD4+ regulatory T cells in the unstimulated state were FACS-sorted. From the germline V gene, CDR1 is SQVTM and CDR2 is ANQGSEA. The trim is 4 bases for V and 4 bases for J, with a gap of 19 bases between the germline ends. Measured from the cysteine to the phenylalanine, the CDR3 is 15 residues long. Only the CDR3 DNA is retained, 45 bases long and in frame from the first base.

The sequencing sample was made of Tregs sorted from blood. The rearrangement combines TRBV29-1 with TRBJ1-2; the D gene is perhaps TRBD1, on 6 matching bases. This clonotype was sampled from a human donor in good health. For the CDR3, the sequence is CSVGGAGFLSYGYTF. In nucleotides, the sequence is TGCAGCGTTGGGGGGGCTGGCTTTCTGTCCTATGGCTACACCTTC.